These 2 T cell receptor beta chains share one sample of origin, sequenced in a study of T cell repertoires in cytomegalovirus infection. One entry per CDR3 protein, called by TCRdb with MiXCR from the reads. The table includes 450,000 to 550,000 distinct CDR3 sequences, approximately 15% detected once. Sequenced sample: CD8+ T cells from PBMCs. The receptors were sampled from a human donor in good health (CMV status not recorded). Some clones in this sample may be carry-over from other donors' samples.

This clonotype was recorded many times. This chain connects TRBV6-5 to TRBJ2-2; either TRBD1 or TRBD2 may fit D (5 bases each). This CDR3 is 19 amino acids long. CDR1 MNHEY and CDR2 SVGAGI come from the germline V gene. V lost 0 bases and J 7 bases, leaving 24 bases between the germline ends. CDR3: CASSYSGLVRGGSRGELFF. CDR3 DNA: TGTGCCAGCAGTTACTCGGGCTTGGTGAGGGGCGGTAGCCGCGGGGAGCTGTTTTTT.

This clonotype was observed at least ten times. The J gene is TRBJ2-5, the V gene TRBV7-9; 11 bases are shared with TRBD1. The CDR3 is 16 residues long. Germline V gene data show CDR1 as SEHNR and CDR2 as FQNEAQ (reference sequence). Trimming took 5 bases from V and 2 from J; bases not matched to a gene: 7. The CDR3: CASSDGQGAAQETQYF. CDR3 in DNA: TGTGCCAGCAGCGACGGACAGGGGGCCGCTCAAGAGACCCAGTACTTC.